These T cell receptor beta chains were read from a single sample in a study of radiotherapy plus CTLA-4 blockade in lung cancer. Measured with immunoSEQ multiplex PCR; TCRdb has only the in-frame clones, and not every one. The sample has roughly 60,000 clones, more than 70% seen once; the top ten hold roughly 3.1%. The sample was peripheral blood, taken from a patient treated with radiotherapy plus ipilimumab. These receptors were obtained from a human donor with non-small cell lung cancer who had a complete response to radiotherapy plus ipilimumab. CDR3s include the opening cysteine and the closing phenylalanine or tryptophan.

J gene | V gene | CDR3 length | CDR3 protein
TRBJ1-5 | TRBV27 | 17 | CASSLSGAFYSNQPQHF
TRBJ2-5 | TRBV18 | 17 | CASSPPGLAGSGGTQYF
TRBJ2-3 | TRBV5-1 | 14 | CASSLAAVADTQYF
TRBJ1-1 | TRBV18 | 11 | CASLLNTEAFF
TRBJ1-4 | TRBV7-6 | 16 | CASSTAYRGANEKLFF
TRBJ1-2 | TRBV5-6 | 12 | CASTFSGFGYTF
TRBJ2-1 | TRBV6-1 | 14 | CASSDRGLSNEQFF
TRBJ2-7 | TRBV6-1 | 14 | CASSLLRGAYEQYF
TRBJ1-2 | TRBV6-1 | 15 | CASSASDRVGYGYTF
TRBJ2-7 | TRBV6-6 | 14 | CASSLSGRAGEQYF
TRBJ1-5 | TRBV28 | 15 | CASSRTAHSNQPQHF
TRBJ2-4 | TRBV7-2 | 16 | CASSLLAGGGKNIQYF
TRBJ2-7 | TRBV6-6 | 15 | CASSYRTASSYEQYF
TRBJ1-2 | TRBV6-5 | 12 | CASSEGGYGYTF
- | TRBV28 | 15 | CASSSPTGSSYEQYF
TRBJ2-7 | TRBV5-1 | 15 | CASSLGLLSSYEQYF
TRBJ2-3 | TRBV5-6 | 17 | CASSASGRAWGTDTQYF
TRBJ2-2 | TRBV9 | 16 | CASSPMGQGQTGELFF
TRBJ1-6 | TRBV6-6 | 14 | CASSQRDSHSPLHF
TRBJ2-3 | TRBV5-8 | 15 | CASSAPGGGLDTQYF
TRBJ2-3 | TRBV7-3 | 15 | CASRASGTNTDTQYF
TRBJ2-7 | TRBV10-1 | 14 | CASSPDGDSYEQYF
TRBJ1-1 | TRBV11-2 | 11 | CAGSAGQRAFF
TRBJ1-1 | TRBV13 | 15 | CASSNGPFGGTEAFF
TRBJ2-7 | TRBV28 | 17 | CASSPVGTSGSINEQYF
TRBJ2-7 | TRBV11-2 | 14 | CASTPTSVPYEQYF
TRBJ2-3 | TRBV5-1 | 13 | CASNSGGTDTQYF
TRBJ2-1 | TRBV7-2 | 15 | CASSLSRGRYNEQFF
TRBJ2-1 | TRBV2 | 15 | CASSAPSPSYNEQFF